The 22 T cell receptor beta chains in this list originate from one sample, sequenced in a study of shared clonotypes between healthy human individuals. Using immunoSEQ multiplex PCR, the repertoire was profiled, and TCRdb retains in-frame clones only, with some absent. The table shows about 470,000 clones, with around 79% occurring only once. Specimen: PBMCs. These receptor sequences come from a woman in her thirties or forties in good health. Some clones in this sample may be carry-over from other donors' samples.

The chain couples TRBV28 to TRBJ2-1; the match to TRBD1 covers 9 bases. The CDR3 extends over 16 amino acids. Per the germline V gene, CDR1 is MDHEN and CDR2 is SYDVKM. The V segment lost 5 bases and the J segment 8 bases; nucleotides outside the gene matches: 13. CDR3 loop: CASSQLPGTGIDEQFF. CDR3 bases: TGTGCCAGCAGTCAACTTCCCGGGACAGGGATAGATGAGCAGTTCTTC.

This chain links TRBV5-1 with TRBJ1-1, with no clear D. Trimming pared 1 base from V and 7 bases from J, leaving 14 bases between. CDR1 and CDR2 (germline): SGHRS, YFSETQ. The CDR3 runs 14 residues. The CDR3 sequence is CASSLSPDGIEAFF. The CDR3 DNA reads TGCGCCAGCAGCTTGTCCCCGGACGGGATTGAAGCTTTCTTT.

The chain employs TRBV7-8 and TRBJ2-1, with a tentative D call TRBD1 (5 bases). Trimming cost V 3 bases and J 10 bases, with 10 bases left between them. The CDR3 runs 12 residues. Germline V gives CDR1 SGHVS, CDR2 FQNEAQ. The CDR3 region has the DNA TGTGCCAGCAGCTTTAGACAGCGCGAGCAGTTCTTC. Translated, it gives CASSFRQREQFF.

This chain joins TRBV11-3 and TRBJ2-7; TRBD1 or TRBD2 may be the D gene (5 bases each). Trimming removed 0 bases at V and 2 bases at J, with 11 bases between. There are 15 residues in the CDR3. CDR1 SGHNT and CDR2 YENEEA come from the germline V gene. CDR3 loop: CASSLDGANTYEQYF. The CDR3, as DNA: TGTGCCAGCAGCTTAGACGGGGCTAACACCTACGAGCAGTACTTC.

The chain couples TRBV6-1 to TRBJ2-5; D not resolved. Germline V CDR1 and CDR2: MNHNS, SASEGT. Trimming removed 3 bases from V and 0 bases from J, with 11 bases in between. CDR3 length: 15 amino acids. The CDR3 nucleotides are TGTGCCAGCAGTGAGGTCAGGATGAACCAAGAGACCCAGTACTTC. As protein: CASSEVRMNQETQYF.

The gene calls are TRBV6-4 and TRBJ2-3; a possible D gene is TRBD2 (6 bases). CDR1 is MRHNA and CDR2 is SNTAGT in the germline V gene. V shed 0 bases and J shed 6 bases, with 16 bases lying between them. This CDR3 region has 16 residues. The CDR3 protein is CASSDSIGGVRDTQYF. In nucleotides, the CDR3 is TGTGCCAGCAGTGACTCGATCGGGGGAGTCAGGGATACGCAGTATTTT.

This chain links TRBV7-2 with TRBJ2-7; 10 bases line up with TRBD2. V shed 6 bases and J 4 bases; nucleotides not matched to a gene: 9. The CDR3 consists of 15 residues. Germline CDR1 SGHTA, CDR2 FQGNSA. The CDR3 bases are TGTGCCAGCAGGAGCAGCGGGAGGGCTAATTACGAGCAGTACTTC. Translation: CASRSSGRANYEQYF.

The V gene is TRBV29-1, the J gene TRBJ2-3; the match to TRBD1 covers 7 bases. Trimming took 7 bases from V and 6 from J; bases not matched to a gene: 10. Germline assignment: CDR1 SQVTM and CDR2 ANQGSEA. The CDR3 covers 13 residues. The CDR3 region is CSGYRGDVDTQYF. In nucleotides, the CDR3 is TGCAGCGGTTACAGGGGAGATGTGGATACGCAGTATTTT.

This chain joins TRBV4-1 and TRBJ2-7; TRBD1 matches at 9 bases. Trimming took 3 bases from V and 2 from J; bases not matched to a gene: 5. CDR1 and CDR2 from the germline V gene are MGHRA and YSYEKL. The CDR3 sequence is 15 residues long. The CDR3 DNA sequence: TGCGCCAGCAGCCAGGGGGACAGGGAGACCTACGAGCAGTACTTC. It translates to CASSQGDRETYEQYF.

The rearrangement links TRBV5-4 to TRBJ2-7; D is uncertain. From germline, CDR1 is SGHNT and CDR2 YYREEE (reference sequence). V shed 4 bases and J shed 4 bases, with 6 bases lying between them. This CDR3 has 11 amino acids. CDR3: CASSTNYEQYF. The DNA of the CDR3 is TGTGCCAGCAGCACCAATTACGAGCAGTACTTC.

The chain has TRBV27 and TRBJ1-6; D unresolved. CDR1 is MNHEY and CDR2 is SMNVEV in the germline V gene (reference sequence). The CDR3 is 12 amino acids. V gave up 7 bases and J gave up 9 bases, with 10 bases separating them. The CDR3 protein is CASTARGSPLHF. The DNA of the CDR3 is TGTGCCAGCACCGCTCGGGGTTCACCCCTCCACTTT.

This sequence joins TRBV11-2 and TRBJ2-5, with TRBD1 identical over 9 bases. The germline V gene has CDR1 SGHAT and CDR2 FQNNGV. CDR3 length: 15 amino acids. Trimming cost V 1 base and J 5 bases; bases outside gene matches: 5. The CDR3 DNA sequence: TGTGCCAGCAGCTTAGGAGGAGGGACAGGGGAGACCCAGTACTTC. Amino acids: CASSLGGGTGETQYF.

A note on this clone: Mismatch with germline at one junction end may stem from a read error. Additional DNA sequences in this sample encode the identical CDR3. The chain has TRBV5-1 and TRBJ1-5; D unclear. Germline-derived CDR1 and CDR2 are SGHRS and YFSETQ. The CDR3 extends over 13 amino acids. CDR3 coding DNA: TGCGCCAGCAGCCACGGATGGGATCAGCCCCAACATTTT. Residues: CASSHGWDQPQHF.

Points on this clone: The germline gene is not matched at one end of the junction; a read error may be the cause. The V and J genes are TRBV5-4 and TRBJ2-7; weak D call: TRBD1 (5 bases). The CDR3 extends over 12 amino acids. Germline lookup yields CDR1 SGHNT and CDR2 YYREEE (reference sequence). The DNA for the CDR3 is TGTGCCAGCAGCTTGGAAAGCTTGGGGCGGAACTTC. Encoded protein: CASSLESLGRNF.

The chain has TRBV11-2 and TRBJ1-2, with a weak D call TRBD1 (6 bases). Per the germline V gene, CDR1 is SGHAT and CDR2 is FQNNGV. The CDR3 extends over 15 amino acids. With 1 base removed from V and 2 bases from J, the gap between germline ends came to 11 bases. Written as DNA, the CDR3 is TGTGCCAGCAGCTTAGTTCCCACAGGGAACTATGGCTACACCTTC. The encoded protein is CASSLVPTGNYGYTF.

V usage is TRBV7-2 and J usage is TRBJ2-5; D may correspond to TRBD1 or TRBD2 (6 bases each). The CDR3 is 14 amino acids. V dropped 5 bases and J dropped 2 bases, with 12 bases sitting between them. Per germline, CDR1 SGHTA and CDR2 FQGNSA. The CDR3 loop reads CASSIRGGQETQYF. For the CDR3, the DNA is TGTGCCAGCAGCATAAGAGGGGGGCAAGAGACCCAGTACTTC.

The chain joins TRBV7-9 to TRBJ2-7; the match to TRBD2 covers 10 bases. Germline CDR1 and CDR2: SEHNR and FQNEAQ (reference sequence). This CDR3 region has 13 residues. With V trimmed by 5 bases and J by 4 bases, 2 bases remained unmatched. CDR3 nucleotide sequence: TGTGCCAGCAGCGGACTAGCGGAGTACGAGCAGTACTTC. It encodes CASSGLAEYEQYF.

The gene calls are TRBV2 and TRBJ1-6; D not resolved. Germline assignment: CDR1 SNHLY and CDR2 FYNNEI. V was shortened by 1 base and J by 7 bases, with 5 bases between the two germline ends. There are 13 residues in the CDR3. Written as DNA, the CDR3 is TGTGCCAGCAGTGAAGGGTCCAATTCACCCCTCCACTTT. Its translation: CASSEGSNSPLHF.

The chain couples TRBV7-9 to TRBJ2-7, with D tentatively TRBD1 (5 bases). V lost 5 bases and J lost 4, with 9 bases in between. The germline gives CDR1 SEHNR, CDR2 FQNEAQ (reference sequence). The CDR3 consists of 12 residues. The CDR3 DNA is TGTGCCAGCAGCCAGGGCCTTTACGAGCAGTACTTC. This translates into CASSQGLYEQYF.

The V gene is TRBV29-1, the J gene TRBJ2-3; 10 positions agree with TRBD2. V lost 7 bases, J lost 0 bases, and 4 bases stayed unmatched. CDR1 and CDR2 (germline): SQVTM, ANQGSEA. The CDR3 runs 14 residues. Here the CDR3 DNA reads TGCAGCGCCCCGACTAGCGGGAGCACAGATACGCAGTATTTT. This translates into CSAPTSGSTDTQYF.

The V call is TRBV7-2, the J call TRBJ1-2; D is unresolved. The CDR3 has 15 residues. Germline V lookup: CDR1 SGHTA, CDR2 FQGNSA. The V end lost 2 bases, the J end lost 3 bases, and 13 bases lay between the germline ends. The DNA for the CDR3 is TGTGCCAGCAGCTTATCGAGGCAGGCGTACTATGGCTACACCTTC. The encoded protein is CASSLSRQAYYGYTF.

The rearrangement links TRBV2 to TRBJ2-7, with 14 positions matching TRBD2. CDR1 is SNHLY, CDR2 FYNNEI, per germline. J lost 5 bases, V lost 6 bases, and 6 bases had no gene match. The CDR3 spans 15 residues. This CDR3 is CASRQGLAGVNEQYF. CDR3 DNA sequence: TGTGCCAGCAGGCAGGGACTAGCGGGAGTAAACGAGCAGTACTTC.